Shown below are 28 T cell receptor beta chains from a single sample sequenced in a study of CD4 T cells in relation to SARS-CoV-2 and coronaviruses. Measured with immunoSEQ multiplex PCR; TCRdb has only the in-frame clones, and not every one. The repertoire holds 20,000 or so clones, with over 70% as singletons. These receptors have no identified antigens. CD4+ T cells from unexposed donors were obtained before the COVID-19 pandemic (2011-2018). The cells were cultured for approximately ten days before CD4+ T cells were isolated. Sequenced input: CD4+ T cells from PBMCs, cultured in vitro. All receptors come from a human donor in good health.

The gene calls are TRBV4-2 and TRBJ1-2; D not certain. The germline CDR1 and CDR2 sequences are LGHNA and YNFKEQ. The CDR3 is 15 residues long. V shed 0 bases and J shed 4 bases, with 12 bases lying between them. The CDR3 nucleotides are TGTGCCAGCAGCCAAGATCTTTCCTCTCTCTATGGCTACACCTTC. Translating gives CASSQDLSSLYGYTF.

This clone has more than one count but fewer than ten. V gene TRBV18 combines with J gene TRBJ1-2, with TRBD1 matching over 9 bases. The CDR3 sequence is 15 residues long. Germline lookup yields CDR1 KGHSH and CDR2 LQKENI. V lost 3 bases to trimming and J lost 7 bases; unmatched junction nucleotides: 9. CDR3 amino acids: CASSPGQGIHLGYTF. The CDR3 nucleotides are TGTGCCAGCTCACCGGGACAGGGAATACACCTTGGCTACACCTTC.

This clone was observed a few times. The chain recombines TRBV9 with TRBJ1-6, with 9 bases lining up with TRBD1. After removal of 0 bases from V and 10 bases from J, the junction contained 5 bases not matched to a gene. There are 15 residues in the CDR3. Germline CDR1 is SGDLS and CDR2 is YYNGEE. The CDR3 nucleotides are TGTGCCAGCAGCGTAGTCGACAGGGGGGACTCACCCCTCCACTTT. The encoded protein is CASSVVDRGDSPLHF.

This clone was counted only a few times. The chain joins TRBV2 to TRBJ2-7; 11 bases are a match to TRBD2. The CDR3 has 13 amino acids. V dropped 6 bases and J dropped 7; count of bases not matched to a gene: 5. Germline values: CDR1 SNHLY, CDR2 FYNNEI. As DNA, the CDR3 is TGTGCCAGCAGCATAGCGGGAGGGGGTGAGCAGTACTTC. It specifies CASSIAGGGEQYF. Supplemented by reference TRBV2 and TRBJ2-7, the full variable domain reads EPEVTQTPSHQVTQMGQEVILRCVPISNHLYFYWYRQILGQKVEFLVSFYNNEISEKSEIFDDQFSVERPDGSNFTLKIRSTKLEDSAMYFCASSIAGGGEQYFGPGTRLTVT.

This chain uses TRBV6-5 with TRBJ1-4; 7 bases fit TRBD1. Germline CDR1 and CDR2: MNHEY and SVGAGI. Losses at the gene ends were 9 bases for V and 8 bases for J; bases not matched to a gene: 9. CDR3 length: 13 amino acids. The CDR3 DNA reads as TGTGCCAGTCAGACAGGGTGGGGCGAAAAACTGTTTTTT. Its translation is CASQTGWGEKLFF.

The chain uses TRBV23-1 and TRBJ1-5; D perhaps matches TRBD1 (5 bases). TRBV23-1 is treated as an ORF (open reading frame) with a function not yet certain. This CDR3 region has 17 residues. Deletions cut 0 bases from V and 0 bases from J, with 12 bases between. CDR3 DNA sequence: TGCGCCAGCAGTCAATCAGGGGCGGAGATTAGCAATCAGCCCCAGCATTTT. This encodes CASSQSGAEISNQPQHF.

A few counts support this clone. V and J are TRBV9 and TRBJ1-2, with unresolved D. From germline, CDR1 is SGDLS and CDR2 YYNGEE. This CDR3 region has 12 residues. Trimming cost V 4 bases and J 5 bases, with 9 bases left between them. CDR3 residues: CASSSRPYGYTF. The CDR3 DNA reads as TGTGCCAGCAGCTCTCGACCGTATGGCTACACCTTC.

V and J are TRBV5-1 and TRBJ2-2; 9 positions match TRBD1. J was trimmed by 7 bases and V by 4 bases; bases with no gene match: 8. The germline V gene encodes CDR1 SGHRS and CDR2 YFSETQ. CDR3 length: 15 amino acids. The CDR3 reads CASSKTGTGFGELFF. The CDR3 DNA reads as TGCGCCAGCAGCAAAACCGGGACAGGGTTCGGGGAGCTGTTTTTT.

The rearrangement joins TRBV5-6 to TRBJ2-7; D may correspond to TRBD1 or TRBD2 (5 bases each). The CDR3 spans 14 residues. V lost 3 bases and J lost 9, with 19 bases in between. Germline V gene sequence: CDR1 SGHDT, CDR2 YYEEEE. CDR3 DNA: TGTGCCAGCAGCTGGCAGAGGGGTCCGAGAGGGCAGTACTTC. Translation gives CASSWQRGPRGQYF. The entire variable domain, with the rest obtained from reference TRBV5-6 and TRBJ2-7, is as follows: DAGVTQSPTHLIKTRGQQVTLRCSPKSGHDTVSWYQQALGQGPQFIFQYYEEEERQRGNFPDRFSGHQFPNYSSELNVNALLLGDSALYLCASSWQRGPRGQYFGPGTRLTVT.

Regarding this clone: This sample also contains other DNA sequences that code for the same CDR3. The chain uses TRBV27 and TRBJ2-7, with 7 bases lining up with TRBD1. There are 15 residues in the CDR3. With 6 bases clipped from V and 2 bases from J, the junction kept 10 bases outside the gene matches. In germline, CDR1 is MNHEY, CDR2 SMNVEV (reference sequence). Here the CDR3 reads CASSLGPDRAYEQYF. The CDR3 region has the DNA TGTGCCAGCAGCTTAGGACCCGACAGGGCCTACGAGCAGTACTTC.

This clone was seen more than once but under ten times. The chain uses TRBV19 and TRBJ2-7; TRBD1 or TRBD2 may be the D gene (5 bases each). CDR1 LNHDA and CDR2 SQIVND come from the germline V gene (reference sequence). This CDR3 spans 14 amino acids. V lost 1 base and J lost 0, with 7 bases in between. The CDR3 here is CASSIAGTSYEQYF. The CDR3 nucleotides are TGTGCCAGTAGTATAGCAGGGACCTCCTACGAGCAGTACTTC.

J is TRBJ2-2 and V is TRBV5-1; 7 nucleotides agree with TRBD1. Germline-derived CDR1 and CDR2 are SGHRS and YFSETQ. Trimming cost V 2 bases and J 1 base; bases outside gene matches: 2. The CDR3 loop spans 15 amino acids. In DNA, the CDR3 is TGCGCCAGCAGCTTAAGGACAGGGAACACCGGGGAGCTGTTTTTT. Translated, it gives CASSLRTGNTGELFF. Looking up the rest from reference TRBV5-1 and TRBJ2-2 gives the full variable domain: KAGVTQTPRYLIKTRGQQVTLSCSPISGHRSVSWYQQTPGQGLQFLFEYFSETQRNKGNFPGRFSGRQFSNSRSEMNVSTLELGDSALYLCASSLRTGNTGELFFGEGSRLTVL.

The V gene is TRBV5-1, the J gene TRBJ2-2, with D tentatively TRBD1 (5 bases). Germline CDR1 reads SGHRS; CDR2 reads YFSETQ. V dropped 4 bases and J dropped 6 bases, with 10 bases sitting between them. This CDR3 is built from 13 residues. Here the CDR3 reads CASSPQGSGELFF. The CDR3 DNA reads TGCGCCAGCAGCCCCCAGGGTTCCGGGGAGCTGTTTTTT.

This chain links TRBV5-6 with TRBJ2-7, with D unresolved. In germline, CDR1 is SGHDT, CDR2 YYEEEE. V was cut by 0 bases and J by 3 bases, with 10 bases left in between. The length of the CDR3 is 14 residues. CDR3 amino acids: CASSLGNRIYEQYF. DNA of the CDR3: TGTGCCAGCAGCTTGGGGAACAGAATCTACGAGCAGTACTTC. The entire variable domain, with the rest obtained from reference TRBV5-6 and TRBJ2-7, is as follows: DAGVTQSPTHLIKTRGQQVTLRCSPKSGHDTVSWYQQALGQGPQFIFQYYEEEERQRGNFPDRFSGHQFPNYSSELNVNALLLGDSALYLCASSLGNRIYEQYFGPGTRLTVT.

The chain uses TRBV27 and TRBJ2-7, with a tentative D call TRBD1 (5 bases). The length of the CDR3 is 14 residues. CDR1 is MNHEY, CDR2 SMNVEV, per germline (reference sequence). V was trimmed by 6 bases and J by 0 bases, leaving 12 bases between them. The CDR3 here is CASSRPGISYEQYF. The CDR3 bases are TGTGCCAGCAGCCGGCCAGGGATCTCCTACGAGCAGTACTTC.

V usage is TRBV4-2 and J usage is TRBJ1-5; perhaps TRBD1 as D (6 bases). The CDR3 runs to 15 residues. From germline, CDR1 is LGHNA and CDR2 YNFKEQ. The V gene lost 0 bases and the J gene lost 7 bases, with 13 bases spanning the gap. The CDR3: CASSQDGAGDQPQHF. CDR3 nucleotide sequence: TGTGCCAGCAGCCAAGATGGGGCAGGGGACCAGCCCCAGCATTTT.

The chain recombines TRBV12-3 or TRBV12-4 with TRBJ2-5; the D is unclear. V was trimmed by 2 bases and J by 7 bases, leaving 8 bases between them. The CDR3 has 12 residues. CDR3 coding DNA: TGTGCCAGCAGTTTACAAGTAGGGACCCAGTACTTC. This translates into CASSLQVGTQYF.

The genes are TRBV27 and TRBJ1-2; D gene unclear. Germline assignment: CDR1 MNHEY and CDR2 SMNVEV (reference sequence). There are 17 residues in the CDR3. Trimming removed 0 bases at V and 2 bases at J, with 16 bases between. CDR3 region: CASSLSGRFSGNYGYTF. CDR3 nucleotide sequence: TGTGCCAGCAGTTTATCAGGCAGGTTTTCAGGAAACTATGGCTACACCTTC.

This chain links TRBV9 with TRBJ1-3, with D unclear. Per the germline V gene, CDR1 is SGDLS and CDR2 is YYNGEE. V was cut by 9 bases and J by 0 bases, with 13 bases left in between. This CDR3 is 14 amino acids long. This CDR3 reads CATSLGSSGNTIYF. The CDR3 DNA sequence: TGTGCCACCTCCCTTGGGAGCTCTGGAAACACCATATATTTT.

The genes are TRBV7-9 and TRBJ1-2, with D unresolved. This CDR3 comprises 15 residues. Germline V gives CDR1 SEHNR, CDR2 FQNEAQ (reference sequence). Trimming took 8 bases from V and 0 from J, leaving 16 bases between them. This CDR3 reads CASPGGLGSNYGYTF. In DNA, the CDR3 is TGTGCCAGCCCAGGAGGTCTGGGATCTAACTATGGCTACACCTTC.

This clone was counted only a few times. For the CDR3, the DNA is TGTGCCACTAACATGGACAGGGCGATCCCTGAAGCTTTCTTT. Translation: CATNMDRAIPEAFF. V and J are TRBV15 and TRBJ1-1, with 8 nucleotides matching TRBD1. This CDR3 is built from 14 residues. The J segment lost 6 bases and the V segment lost 9 bases, leaving 12 bases of the junction unmatched. Per germline, CDR1 LNHNV and CDR2 YYDKDF (reference sequence).

This rearrangement joins TRBV3-1 (or the pseudogene TRBV3-2) to TRBJ2-7, with D maybe TRBD2 (6 bases). V lost 2 bases to trimming and J lost 12 bases, with 17 bases between them. This CDR3 has 13 residues. Germline CDR1 reads LGHDT; CDR2 reads YNNKEL (reference sequence). CDR3: CASSQLAPGGMYF. The CDR3, as DNA: TGTGCCAGCAGCCAACTAGCGCCCGGAGGTATGTACTTC.

This sequence joins TRBV27 and TRBJ2-2, with 12 bases aligning to TRBD2. The trim removed 5 bases at V and 4 bases at J, leaving 23 bases unmatched. Germline values: CDR1 MNHEY, CDR2 SMNVEV (reference sequence). This CDR3 has 22 amino acids. This CDR3 reads CASSQVRTSGIISALPTGELFF. CDR3 bases: TGTGCCAGCAGTCAAGTTCGGACTAGCGGGATAATAAGCGCCCTACCCACCGGGGAGCTGTTTTTT.

With regard to this clone: A junction end diverges from the germline sequence, so it may reflect a read error. This chain links TRBV19 with TRBJ2-1; 8 bases agree with TRBD2. The CDR3 is 16 amino acids. Germline V CDR1 and CDR2: LNHDA, SQIVND (reference sequence). CDR3 in amino acids: CASRIGRIAGYNEQFF. In DNA, the CDR3 is TGTGCCAGTAGGATAGGACGGATAGCGGGGTACAATGAGCAGTTCTTC.

The rearrangement links TRBV11-2 to TRBJ2-1; D is ambiguous. Germline V gene sequence: CDR1 SGHAT, CDR2 FQNNGV. The CDR3 contains 15 residues. The V end was cut by 3 bases, the J end by 1 base, with 10 bases between. The CDR3 sequence is CASSFALVSYNEQFF. The CDR3 coding sequence is TGTGCCAGCAGCTTTGCTCTAGTATCCTACAATGAGCAGTTCTTC.

The chain combines TRBV2 with TRBJ1-3, with 9 bases aligning to TRBD1. This CDR3 region has 16 residues. V was clipped by 5 bases and J by 4 bases; unmatched bases: 9. Germline V gene data show CDR1 as SNHLY and CDR2 as FYNNEI. The CDR3 DNA reads as TGTGCCAGCAGTCAAACCGGGACAGGGTTCGGAAACACCATATATTTT. It is translated as CASSQTGTGFGNTIYF.

The J gene is TRBJ1-5, the V gene TRBV5-8, with D unresolved. V was trimmed by 2 bases and J by 3 bases, leaving 12 bases between them. CDR3 size: 15 residues. Germline V gives CDR1 SGHTS, CDR2 YDEGEE. Here the CDR3 reads CASSFQTGSNQPQHF. The CDR3 DNA is TGTGCCAGCAGCTTTCAAACGGGATCCAATCAGCCCCAGCATTTT.

This CDR3 is CASSSWDKTSGNTIYF. The CDR3 nucleotides are TGTGCCAGCAGCTCGTGGGACAAGACCTCTGGAAACACCATATATTTT. This chain uses TRBV5-6 with TRBJ1-3; possible D gene TRBD1, 6 bases. V shed 3 bases and J shed 0 bases, with 13 bases lying between them. The germline V gene has CDR1 SGHDT and CDR2 YYEEEE. This CDR3 region has 16 residues.